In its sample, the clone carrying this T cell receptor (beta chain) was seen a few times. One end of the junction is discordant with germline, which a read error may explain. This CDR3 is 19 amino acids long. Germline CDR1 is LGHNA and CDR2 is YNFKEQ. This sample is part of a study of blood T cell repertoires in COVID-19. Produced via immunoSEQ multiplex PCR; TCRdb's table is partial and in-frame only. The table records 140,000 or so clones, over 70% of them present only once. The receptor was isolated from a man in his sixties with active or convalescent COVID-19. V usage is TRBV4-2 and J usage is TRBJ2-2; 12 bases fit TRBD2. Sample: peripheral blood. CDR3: CASSQDWPSGRANTGELFF. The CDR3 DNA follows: TGTGCCAGCAGCCAAGATTGGCCTAGCGGGAGGGCGAATACCGGGGAGCTGTTTTTT.